This T cell receptor (beta chain) comes out of a study of Graves' ophthalmopathy and Graves' hyperthyroidism. Study-wide points: In separating ophthalmopathy from stable hyperthyroidism, a 13-signature model achieved 87.88% sensitivity and around 80% specificity. Most clonotypes expanded in thyroid above 0.001 frequency were present in blood too.

Researchers took RNA transcripts and amplified TCR beta CDR3 regions from them. Second-round multiplex PCR came after first-round RT-PCR with HTBI primers. One entry per CDR3 protein, called by TCRdb with MiXCR from the multiplex PCR reads. Altogether about 240,000 distinct CDR3 sequences are present, around 50% being singletons, with the ten largest covering about 45%. Excluded: other autoimmune disease, uncontrolled infection, pregnancy or lactation. V shed 3 bases and J 8 bases; nucleotides not matched to a gene: 5. Germline lookup yields CDR1 DFQATT and CDR2 SNEGSKA (reference sequence). This CDR3 is built from 12 residues. The table lists this clonotype with a count of one. Its antigen is currently unknown.

The clonotype comes from an adult man with Graves' ophthalmopathy. The chain uses TRBV20-1 and TRBJ1-2; 8 bases line up with TRBD1. The sample was peripheral blood. CDR3 sequence (DNA): TGCAGTGCTAGCCAAACAGGGGGAGGCTACACCTTC. It specifies CSASQTGGGYTF.